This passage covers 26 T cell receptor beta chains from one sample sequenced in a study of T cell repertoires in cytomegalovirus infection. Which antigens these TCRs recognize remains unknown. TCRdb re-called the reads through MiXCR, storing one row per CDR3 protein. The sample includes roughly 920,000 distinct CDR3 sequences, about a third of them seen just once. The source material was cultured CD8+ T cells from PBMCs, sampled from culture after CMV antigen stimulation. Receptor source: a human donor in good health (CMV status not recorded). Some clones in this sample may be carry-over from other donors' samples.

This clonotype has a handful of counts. CDR3 nucleotides: TGTGCCAGCAGCTCGGACAGATCAGTGGACTATGGCTACACCTTC. This sequence encodes CASSSDRSVDYGYTF. The V gene is TRBV7-6, the J gene TRBJ1-2; a weak D match, TRBD1 (6 bases). Germline loops: CDR1 SGHVS, CDR2 FNYEAQ. Between the trimmed V and J ends, which lost 4 bases and 3 bases, there was a span of 15 bases. The CDR3 is made up of 15 amino acids.

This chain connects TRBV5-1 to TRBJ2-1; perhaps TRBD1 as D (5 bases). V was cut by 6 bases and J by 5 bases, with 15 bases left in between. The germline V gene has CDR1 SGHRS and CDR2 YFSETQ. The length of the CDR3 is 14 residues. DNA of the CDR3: TGCGCCAGCACGTTGTCGGACAACAACAATGAGCAGTTCTTC. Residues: CASTLSDNNNEQFF.

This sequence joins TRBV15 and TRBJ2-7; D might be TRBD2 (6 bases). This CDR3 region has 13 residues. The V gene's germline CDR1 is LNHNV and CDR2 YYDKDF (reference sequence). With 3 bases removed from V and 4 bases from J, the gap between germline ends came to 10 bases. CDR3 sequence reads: CATSSGEAYEQYF. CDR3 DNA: TGTGCCACCAGCAGCGGGGAGGCATACGAGCAGTACTTC.

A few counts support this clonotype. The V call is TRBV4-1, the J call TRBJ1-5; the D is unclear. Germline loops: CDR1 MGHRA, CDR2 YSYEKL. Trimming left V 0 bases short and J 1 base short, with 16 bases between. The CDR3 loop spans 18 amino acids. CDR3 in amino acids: CASSQETPRSRSNQPQHF. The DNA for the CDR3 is TGCGCCAGCAGCCAAGAGACACCCCGAAGCAGGAGCAATCAGCCCCAGCATTTT.

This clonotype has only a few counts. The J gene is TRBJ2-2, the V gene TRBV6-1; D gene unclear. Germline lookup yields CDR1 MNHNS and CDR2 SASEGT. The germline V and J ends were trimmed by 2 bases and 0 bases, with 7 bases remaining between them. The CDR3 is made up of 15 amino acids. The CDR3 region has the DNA TGTGCCAGCAGTGAAACAATTACGAACACCGGGGAGCTGTTTTTT. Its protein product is CASSETITNTGELFF.

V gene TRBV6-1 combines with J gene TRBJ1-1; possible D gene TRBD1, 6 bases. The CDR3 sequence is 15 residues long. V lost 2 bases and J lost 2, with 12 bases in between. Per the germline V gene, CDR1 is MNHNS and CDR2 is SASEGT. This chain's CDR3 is CASSENGGLNTEAFF. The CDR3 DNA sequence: TGTGCCAGCAGTGAAAATGGGGGGCTTAACACTGAAGCTTTCTTT.

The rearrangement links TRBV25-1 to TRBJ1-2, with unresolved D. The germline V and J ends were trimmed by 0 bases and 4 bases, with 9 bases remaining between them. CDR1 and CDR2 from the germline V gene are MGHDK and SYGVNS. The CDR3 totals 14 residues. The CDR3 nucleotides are TGTGCCAGCAGTGAATACTTCCATCGCTATGGCTACACCTTC. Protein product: CASSEYFHRYGYTF.

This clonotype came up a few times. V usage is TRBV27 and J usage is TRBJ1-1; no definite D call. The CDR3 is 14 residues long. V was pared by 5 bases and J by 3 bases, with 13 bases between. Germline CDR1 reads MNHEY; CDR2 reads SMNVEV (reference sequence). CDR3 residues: CASSRAGPDTEAFF. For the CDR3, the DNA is TGTGCCAGCAGTCGGGCGGGTCCGGACACTGAAGCTTTCTTT.

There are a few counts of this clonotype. The CDR3 region has the DNA TGTGCCAGCAGACAGAGCGGGGGTAACAATGAGCAGTTCTTC. Translating gives CASRQSGGNNEQFF. The chain joins TRBV7-9 to TRBJ2-1; 8 bases line up with TRBD2. V lost 6 bases, J lost 5 bases, and 6 bases stayed unmatched. This CDR3 comprises 14 residues. The germline CDR1 and CDR2 sequences are SEHNR and FQNEAQ (reference sequence).

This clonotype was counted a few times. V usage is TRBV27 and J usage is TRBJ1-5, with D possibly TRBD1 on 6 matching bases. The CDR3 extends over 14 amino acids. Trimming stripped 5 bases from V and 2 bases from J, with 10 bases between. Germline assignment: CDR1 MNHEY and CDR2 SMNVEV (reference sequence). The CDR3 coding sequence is TGTGCCAGCAGTATGAGACAGGGCAATCAGCCCCAGCATTTT. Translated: CASSMRQGNQPQHF.

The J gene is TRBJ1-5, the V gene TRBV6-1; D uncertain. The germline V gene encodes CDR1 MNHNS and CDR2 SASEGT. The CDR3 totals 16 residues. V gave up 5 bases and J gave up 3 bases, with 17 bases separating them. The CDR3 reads CASSSLVEATNQPQHF. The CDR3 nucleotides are TGTGCCAGCAGTTCCTTAGTGGAGGCGACCAATCAGCCCCAGCATTTT.

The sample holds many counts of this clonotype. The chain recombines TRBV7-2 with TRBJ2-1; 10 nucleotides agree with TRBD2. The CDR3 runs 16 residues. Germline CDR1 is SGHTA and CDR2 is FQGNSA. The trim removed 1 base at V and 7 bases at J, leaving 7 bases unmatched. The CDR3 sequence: CASSLVLGTSVNEQFF. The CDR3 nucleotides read TGTGCCAGCAGCTTAGTATTGGGGACTAGCGTGAATGAGCAGTTCTTC.

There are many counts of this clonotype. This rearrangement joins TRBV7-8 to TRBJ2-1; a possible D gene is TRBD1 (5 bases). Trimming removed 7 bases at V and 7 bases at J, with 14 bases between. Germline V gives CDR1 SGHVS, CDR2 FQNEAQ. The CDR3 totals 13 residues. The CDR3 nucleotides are TGTGCCAGCACCAGGGTAGGGGCGAATGAGCAGTTCTTC. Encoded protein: CASTRVGANEQFF.

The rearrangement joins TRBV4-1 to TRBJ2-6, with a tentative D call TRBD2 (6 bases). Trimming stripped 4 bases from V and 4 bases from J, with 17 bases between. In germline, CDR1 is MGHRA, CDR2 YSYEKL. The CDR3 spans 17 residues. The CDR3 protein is CASSLLGERAGANVLTF. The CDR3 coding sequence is TGCGCCAGCAGCCTACTAGGGGAGCGGGCCGGGGCCAACGTCCTGACTTTC.

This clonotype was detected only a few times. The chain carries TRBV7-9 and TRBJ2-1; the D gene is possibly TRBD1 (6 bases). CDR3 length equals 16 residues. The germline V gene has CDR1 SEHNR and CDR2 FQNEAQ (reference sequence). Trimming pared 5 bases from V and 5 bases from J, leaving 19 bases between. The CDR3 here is CASSPPVPGVHNEQFF. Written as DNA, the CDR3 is TGTGCCAGCAGCCCCCCGGTGCCAGGGGTCCACAATGAGCAGTTCTTC.

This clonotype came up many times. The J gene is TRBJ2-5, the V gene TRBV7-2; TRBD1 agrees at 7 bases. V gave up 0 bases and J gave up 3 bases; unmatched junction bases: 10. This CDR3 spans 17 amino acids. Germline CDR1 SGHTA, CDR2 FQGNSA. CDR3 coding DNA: TGTGCCAGCAGCTTAGCTAAGGACAGGCCGCCCGAAGAGACCCAGTACTTC. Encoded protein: CASSLAKDRPPEETQYF. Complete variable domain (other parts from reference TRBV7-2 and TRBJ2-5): GAGVSQSPSNKVTEKGKDVELRCDPISGHTALYWYRQSLGQGLEFLIYFQGNSAPDKSGLPSDRFSAERTGGSVSTLTIQRTQQEDSAVYLCASSLAKDRPPEETQYFGPGTRLLVL.

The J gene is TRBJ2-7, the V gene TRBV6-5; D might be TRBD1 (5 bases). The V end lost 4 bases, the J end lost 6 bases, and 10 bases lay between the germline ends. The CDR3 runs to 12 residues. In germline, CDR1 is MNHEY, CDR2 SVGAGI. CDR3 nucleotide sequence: TGTGCCAGCAGTTCCTCAGGGCTCGAGCAGTACGTC. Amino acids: CASSSSGLEQYV.

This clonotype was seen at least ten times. The CDR3 spells CASSLVGQGGTEAFF. The CDR3 DNA sequence: TGTGCCAGCAGCTTAGTTGGACAGGGAGGTACTGAAGCTTTCTTT. This chain uses TRBV7-2 with TRBJ1-1; 8 bases are shared with TRBD1. The CDR3 sequence is 15 residues long. Per germline, CDR1 SGHTA and CDR2 FQGNSA. The trim removed 1 base at V and 5 bases at J, leaving 6 bases unmatched.

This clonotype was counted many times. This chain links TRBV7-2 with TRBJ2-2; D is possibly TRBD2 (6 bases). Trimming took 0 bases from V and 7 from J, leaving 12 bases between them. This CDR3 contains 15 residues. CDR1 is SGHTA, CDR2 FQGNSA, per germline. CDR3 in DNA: TGTGCCAGCAGCTTAGCGAGGTGGGGGGACGGGGAGCTGTTTTTT. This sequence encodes CASSLARWGDGELFF.

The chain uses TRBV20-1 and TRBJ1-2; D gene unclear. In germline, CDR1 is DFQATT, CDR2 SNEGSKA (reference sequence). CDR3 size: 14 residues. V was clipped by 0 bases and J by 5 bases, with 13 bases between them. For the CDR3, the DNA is TGCAGTGCTAGAGATAGAGATACTTTTTATGGCTACACCTTC. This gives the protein CSARDRDTFYGYTF.

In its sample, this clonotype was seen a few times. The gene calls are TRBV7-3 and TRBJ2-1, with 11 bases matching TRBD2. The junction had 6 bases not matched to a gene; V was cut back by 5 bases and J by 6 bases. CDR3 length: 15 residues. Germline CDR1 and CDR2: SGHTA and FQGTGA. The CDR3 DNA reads TGTGCCAGCAGCCCCGCTAGCGGGGGGTTCAATGAGCAGTTCTTC. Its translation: CASSPASGGFNEQFF.

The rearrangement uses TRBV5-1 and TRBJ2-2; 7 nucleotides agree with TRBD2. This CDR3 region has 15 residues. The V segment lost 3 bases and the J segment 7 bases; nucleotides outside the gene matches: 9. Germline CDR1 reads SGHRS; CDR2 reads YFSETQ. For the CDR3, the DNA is TGCGCCAGCAGCTCCCTGGAAGGGGAGGGCGGGGAGCTGTTTTTT. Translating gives CASSSLEGEGGELFF.

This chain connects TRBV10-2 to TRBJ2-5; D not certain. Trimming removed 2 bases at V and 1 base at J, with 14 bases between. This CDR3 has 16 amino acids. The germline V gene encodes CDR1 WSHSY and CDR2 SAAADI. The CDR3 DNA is TGCGCCAGCAGTGAGCCGAAGTTGGGTTTCCAAGAGACCCAGTACTTC. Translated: CASSEPKLGFQETQYF.

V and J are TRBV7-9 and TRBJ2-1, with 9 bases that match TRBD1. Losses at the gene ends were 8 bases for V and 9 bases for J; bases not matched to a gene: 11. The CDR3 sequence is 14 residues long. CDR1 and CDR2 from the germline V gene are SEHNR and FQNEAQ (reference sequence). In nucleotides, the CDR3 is TGTGCCAGCGCAGCGACGGGGACAGGGACTGAGCAGTTCTTC. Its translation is CASAATGTGTEQFF.

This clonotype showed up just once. CDR3 DNA sequence: TGTGCCAGTAGTTGGGATTCGGGCGTCCTTTCTTATGGCTACACCTTC. As protein: CASSWDSGVLSYGYTF. The V gene is TRBV19, the J gene TRBJ1-2, with D hard to call. The CDR3 is 16 residues long. The germline gives CDR1 LNHDA, CDR2 SQIVND (reference sequence). V was shortened by 5 bases and J by 5 bases, with 21 bases between the two germline ends.

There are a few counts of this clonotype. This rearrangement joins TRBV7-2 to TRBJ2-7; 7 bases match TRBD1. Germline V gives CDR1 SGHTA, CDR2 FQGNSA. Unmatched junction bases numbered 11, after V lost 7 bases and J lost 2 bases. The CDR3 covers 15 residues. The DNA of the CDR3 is TGTGCCAGCACCCACTGGACAGGTCTTCCCTACGAGCAGTACTTC. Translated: CASTHWTGLPYEQYF.